A single sample is the source of the 10 T cell receptor beta chains below, sequenced in a study of technical replicates of blood from four donors. The repertoire was sequenced with immunoSEQ multiplex PCR; TCRdb's copy has only in-frame clones and lacks some. The sample has more than 75,000 clones, 80% to 90% seen once. The sequencing input was PBMCs. Source of these receptors: a human donor in good health. Some clones in this sample may be carry-over from other donors' samples.

The chain couples TRBV27 to TRBJ1-2; perhaps TRBD1 as D (6 bases). Trimming shortened V by 7 bases and J by 6 bases, and 15 bases separated the two germline ends. The V gene's germline CDR1 is MNHEY and CDR2 SMNVEV (reference sequence). This CDR3 is 13 amino acids long. The DNA of the CDR3 is TGTGCCAGCACTCCGGGGGGGCGGGATGGCTACACCTTC. It encodes CASTPGGRDGYTF.

The chain is built from TRBV19 and TRBJ2-3, with 10 bases fitting TRBD1. CDR3 length: 15 amino acids. Germline loops: CDR1 LNHDA, CDR2 SQIVND (reference sequence). Unmatched junction bases numbered 8, after V lost 7 bases and J lost 4 bases. This CDR3 is CASTRQGALSDTQYF. The CDR3 DNA reads TGTGCCAGTACAAGACAGGGGGCTTTATCAGATACGCAGTATTTT.

J is TRBJ2-2 and V is TRBV2, with 7 bases lining up with TRBD1. The CDR3 runs to 15 residues. The germline V gene encodes CDR1 SNHLY and CDR2 FYNNEI. V gave up 8 bases and J gave up 4 bases; unmatched junction bases: 10. The CDR3 region has the DNA TGTGCCAGCGCCGGGACAGCCGGTAGCACCGGGGAGCTGTTTTTT. Amino acid sequence: CASAGTAGSTGELFF.

This clone has a single count. The chain links TRBV5-1 to TRBJ2-7; D perhaps matches TRBD1 (6 bases). The CDR3 is 14 residues long. The ends were cut back, 2 bases at V and 5 bases at J, with 14 bases in the middle. Germline CDR1 is SGHRS and CDR2 is YFSETQ. The CDR3: CASSFTGRDNEQYF. CDR3 sequence (DNA): TGCGCCAGCAGCTTCACAGGGAGAGACAACGAGCAGTACTTC.

This clone was detected once. This chain joins TRBV30 and TRBJ1-5, with a weak D call TRBD1 (5 bases). The germline V gene has CDR1 GTSNPN and CDR2 SVGIG (reference sequence). V lost 4 bases, J lost 2 bases, and 9 bases lay in between. This CDR3 has 13 residues. Here the CDR3 reads CAWNGAGNQPQHF. In DNA form, the CDR3 reads TGTGCCTGGAATGGGGCGGGCAATCAGCCCCAGCATTTT.

The V gene is TRBV4-1, the J gene TRBJ2-7, with 12 bases fitting TRBD1. With V trimmed by 2 bases and J by 0 bases, 5 bases remained unmatched. Germline CDR1 reads MGHRA; CDR2 reads YSYEKL. This CDR3 comprises 17 residues. The CDR3 is CASSQKGQGANSYEQYF. CDR3 nucleotides: TGCGCCAGCAGCCAAAAGGGACAGGGGGCTAACTCCTACGAGCAGTACTTC.

The rearrangement uses TRBV5-1 and TRBJ1-1, with TRBD1 identical over 12 bases. Germline CDR1 is SGHRS and CDR2 is YFSETQ. V dropped 2 bases and J dropped 3; count of bases not matched to a gene: 2. CDR3 length equals 15 residues. CDR3 amino acids: CASSLGTGGHTEAFF. The CDR3 DNA follows: TGCGCCAGCAGCTTAGGGACAGGGGGCCACACTGAAGCTTTCTTT. Drawing the rest from reference TRBV5-1 and TRBJ1-1, the complete variable domain is KAGVTQTPRYLIKTRGQQVTLSCSPISGHRSVSWYQQTPGQGLQFLFEYFSETQRNKGNFPGRFSGRQFSNSRSEMNVSTLELGDSALYLCASSLGTGGHTEAFFGQGTRLTVV.

The chain joins TRBV7-2 to TRBJ2-7, with D perhaps matching TRBD2 (6 bases). Between the trimmed V and J ends, which lost 3 bases and 2 bases, there was a span of 14 bases. CDR3 length: 15 amino acids. Germline CDR1 and CDR2: SGHTA and FQGNSA. CDR3 loop: CASSFSGPSPYEQYF. DNA of the CDR3: TGTGCCAGCAGCTTTAGCGGTCCAAGTCCCTACGAGCAGTACTTC. The full variable domain, in which reference TRBV7-2 and TRBJ2-7 provide the parts outside the CDR3, is GAGVSQSPSNKVTEKGKDVELRCDPISGHTALYWYRQSLGQGLEFLIYFQGNSAPDKSGLPSDRFSAERTGGSVSTLTIQRTQQEDSAVYLCASSFSGPSPYEQYFGPGTRLTVT.

The chain uses TRBV6-4 and TRBJ2-2; TRBD1 aligns across 7 bases. Trimming removed 6 bases from V and 1 base from J; junction bases left unmatched: 2. The CDR3 loop spans 14 amino acids. Germline lookup yields CDR1 MRHNA and CDR2 SNTAGT. The CDR3 reads CASRTGLNTGELFF. For the CDR3, the DNA is TGTGCCAGCAGGACAGGGTTGAACACCGGGGAGCTGTTTTTT.

The chain combines TRBV19 with TRBJ2-1, with D maybe TRBD1 (6 bases). The CDR3 consists of 16 residues. The V gene's germline CDR1 is LNHDA and CDR2 SQIVND (reference sequence). V lost 4 bases and J lost 1, with 14 bases in between. The CDR3: CASSTNSGQSYNEQFF. The CDR3 DNA sequence: TGTGCCAGTAGTACGAACTCGGGACAATCCTACAATGAGCAGTTCTTC.